This entry concerns a single TCR beta chain. The target antigen is unknown. This specimen belongs to a study of CD8 T cells in Susac syndrome. Sequencing of TCR beta was carried out in blood CD8+ and CD4+ T cells. TEMRA cells were FACS-enriched, while CD8+ and CD4+ T cells were negatively isolated. The authors reverse transcribed 0.5 to 1 ug RNA with random hexamers. Across 54 Vbeta and 13 Jbeta, TCR beta CDR3 was amplified with immunoSEQ multiplex PCR. MiXCR was run by TCRdb on the immunoSEQ multiplex PCR reads, yielding one entry per CDR3 protein. The sample lists 210,000 or so distinct CDR3 sequences; about 94% were seen once. The germline V gene encodes CDR1 MNHEY and CDR2 SVGEGT. This CDR3 comprises 13 residues. V dropped 0 bases and J dropped 7 bases, with 7 bases sitting between them. The study, taken as a whole, reports: When the CD4+ T cell repertoires of patients with Susac syndrome were examined, they did not show any clonal expansion.

This clonotype was obtained from a human donor with Susac syndrome. This chain uses TRBV6-2 or TRBV6-3 with TRBJ2-1, with D hard to call. Sequencing was performed on CD4+ T cells from PBMCs. Here the CDR3 reads CASSYSNGNEQFF. The CDR3 nucleotides read TGTGCCAGCAGTTACTCGAACGGTAATGAGCAGTTCTTC.